These T cell receptor beta chains were read from a single sample in a study of blood T cell repertoires in COVID-19. Sequencing used immunoSEQ multiplex PCR; TCRdb keeps in-frame clones, though not all of them. Among some 200,000 clones listed, under 90% were seen once. Sequenced: peripheral blood. The receptors shown here come from a woman aged 80 or over with COVID-19, enrolled during active disease. CDR3s leave out the opening cysteine and the closing phenylalanine or tryptophan. Each record gives: J gene, V gene, CDR3 protein.

j_gene: TRBJ1-2; v_gene: TRBV7-2; CDR3aa: ASSFYTGESYGYT
j_gene: TRBJ1-6; v_gene: TRBV19; CDR3aa: ASSMATPNSPLH
j_gene: TRBJ1-2; v_gene: TRBV10-3; CDR3aa: AISESPGQVYGYT
j_gene: TRBJ1-5; v_gene: TRBV5-6; CDR3aa: ASSLMTGAMVQPQH
j_gene: TRBJ2-1; v_gene: TRBV7-8; CDR3aa: ASSRTGTSGEQF
j_gene: TRBJ2-3; v_gene: TRBV5-4; CDR3aa: ASSLVSTRSGTQY
j_gene: TRBJ1-2; v_gene: TRBV6-2/TRBV6-3; CDR3aa: ASSQPGPAGYT
j_gene: TRBJ2-3; v_gene: TRBV28; CDR3aa: ASSSLAGSSTDTQY
j_gene: TRBJ1-1; v_gene: TRBV6-1; CDR3aa: ASSETRGRTEAF
j_gene: TRBJ2-5; v_gene: TRBV4-1; CDR3aa: ASSQFRVGGGDQETQY
j_gene: TRBJ1-2; v_gene: TRBV28; CDR3aa: ASSHRDRVSYT
j_gene: TRBJ2-5; v_gene: TRBV12-3/TRBV12-4; CDR3aa: ASSLWQQETQY
j_gene: TRBJ1-2; v_gene: TRBV29-1; CDR3aa: SVERVSTGDGGYT
j_gene: TRBJ2-5; v_gene: TRBV2; CDR3aa: ASSYGGSGAGETQY
j_gene: TRBJ2-3; v_gene: TRBV5-8; CDR3aa: ASSFGDYLTDTQY
j_gene: TRBJ1-6; v_gene: TRBV28; CDR3aa: ASSFYLANSPLH
j_gene: TRBJ2-1; v_gene: TRBV29-1; CDR3aa: SVDERDRKNDDEQF
j_gene: TRBJ2-1; v_gene: TRBV4-1; CDR3aa: ASSQALAGGYNEQF
j_gene: TRBJ2-1; v_gene: TRBV7-2; CDR3aa: ASSPYNEQF
j_gene: TRBJ2-5; v_gene: TRBV12-3/TRBV12-4; CDR3aa: ASSRGGGETQY
j_gene: TRBJ2-5; v_gene: TRBV6-1; CDR3aa: ASSEGGAGLPETQY